This T cell receptor (beta chain) was obtained from a study of vaccination effects on CD4 cells after COVID-19 (dated by TCRdb to between 2021 and 2024). Context from the whole study: In the ViraFEST assay, PBMC were stimulated with viral peptide pools, and antigen-specific CD4+ T cell clonotypes were then identified by expansion using TCR sequencing. Participants received two doses of either the BNT162b2 or the mRNA-1273 mRNA SARS-CoV-2 vaccine. Each well held two million PBMC cultured in IMDM containing approximately 5.2% human AB serum, about 10 IU/ml IL-2 and gentamicin, along with approximately 10 ug/ml peptides. SARS-CoV-2 spike-specific CD4+ TCR repertoires from before and after mRNA vaccination were compared in COVID-19 convalescent patients and in infection-naive vaccine recipients. The full study included over 8 COVID-19 convalescent patients and a few SARS-CoV-2-naive healthy vaccine recipients. In the study, cultures from other donors were sequenced using the Oncomine TCR Beta short-read assay on an Illumina iSeq 100.

General conclusions and limits of the study: Clones induced by infection and clones induced by vaccination both contracted markedly at late timepoints after vaccination, which fits with T cell responses waning over time. In healthy vaccine recipients, vaccine-induced clones were almost all SARS-CoV-2 mono-reactive, with only 1 of 255 being cross-reactive with common cold coronaviruses. Only a small number of convalescent patients were included, and no early post-infection timepoints were available, which limited the study.

After around 10 days of culture, CD4+ T cells were isolated with the EasySep CD4+ T cell isolation kit. None of the healthy vaccine recipients had a prior SARS-CoV-2 infection, which was confirmed by nucleocapsid antibody tests that came back negative both before and after vaccination. On days 3 and 7, half of the culture medium was replaced with fresh IL-2-containing medium. Each peptide stimulation condition was cultured in triplicate wells unless otherwise noted. Using Ficoll-Paque Plus gradient centrifugation, PBMC were separated from whole blood and then either used fresh or cryopreserved at -140C. Genomic DNA was extracted from cultured CD4+ T cells with the QIAamp micro DNA kit. This clone was detected only a few times. What this receptor recognizes is not known. No much larger clonotype is one base removed from it; base qualities were not supplied. The library was made by the immunoSEQ multiplex PCR assay. DNA from the cultured and isolated CD4+ T cells underwent TCR beta CDR3 sequencing. The authors' pipeline ran thus. The analysis removed non-productive TCR sequences, trimmed reads to the CDR3 region, and retained only CDR3s that were 7 or more amino acids long. The MANAFEST web app was used to identify antigen-specific clonotypes by comparing expansion in peptide wells with expansion in reference cultures. To count as positive, a clone had to show expansion at FDR<0.05 compared with the reference and with all other wells, an odds ratio above 5, and a frequency above 0.1% in two replicate wells. Cross-reactive clonotypes were defined as significantly expanded in SARS-CoV-2 spike wells and in at least one common cold coronavirus spike condition. Levenshtein distance calculated with the stringdist R package was used to assess CDR3 similarity, and unrooted trees were constructed with ape in R 3.6.1. TCRdb obtained this table from immuneACCESS and retained in-frame rearrangements with V and J assigned. These tables miss some clones; where compared with another copy, unresolved V genes account for less than half of the shortfall, and the remainder is unexplained. V and J calls and clone size are copied from that table; D and trimming were computed from the DNA. This sample lists about 70,000 clones; about 74% were detected once. Roughly 2% of the sample comes from the top ten.

For CDR1 and CDR2, the germline V gene lists SGHRS and YFSETQ. Deletion took 2 bases off V and 8 bases off J, with a span of 16 bases between the germline ends. Its CDR3 holds 14 amino acids, cysteine through phenylalanine. The kept DNA is CDR3 alone, 42 bases in frame from the first base. The V and J segments used are TRBV5-1 and TRBJ1-1, and TRBD1 may be the D gene, going by 6 matching bases. The origin of this receptor is a human donor who received a COVID-19 vaccine. The sequencing here drew on CD4+ T cells from PBMCs cultured without peptide, taken before COVID-19 vaccination. In nucleotides, the sequence is TGCGCCAGCAGCTTTACTGGGGGGGCAGGAGAAGCTTTCTTT. This gives the protein CASSFTGGAGEAFF.